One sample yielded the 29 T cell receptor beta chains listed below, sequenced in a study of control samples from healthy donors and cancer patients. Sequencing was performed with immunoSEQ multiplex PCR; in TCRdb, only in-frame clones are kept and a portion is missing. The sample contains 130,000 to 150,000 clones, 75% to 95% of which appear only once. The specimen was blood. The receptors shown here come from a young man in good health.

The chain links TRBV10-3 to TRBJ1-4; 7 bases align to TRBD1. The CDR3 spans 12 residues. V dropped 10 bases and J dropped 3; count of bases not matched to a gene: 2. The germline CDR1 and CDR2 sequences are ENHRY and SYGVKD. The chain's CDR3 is CATQGANEKLFF. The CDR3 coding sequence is TGTGCCACCCAGGGGGCTAATGAAAAACTGTTTTTT.

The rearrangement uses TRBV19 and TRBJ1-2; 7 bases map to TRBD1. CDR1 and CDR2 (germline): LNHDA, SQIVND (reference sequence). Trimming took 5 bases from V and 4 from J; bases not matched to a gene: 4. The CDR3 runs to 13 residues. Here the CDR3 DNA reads TGTGCCAGTAGTCCGGGACAGTTCTATGGCTACACCTTC. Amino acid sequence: CASSPGQFYGYTF.

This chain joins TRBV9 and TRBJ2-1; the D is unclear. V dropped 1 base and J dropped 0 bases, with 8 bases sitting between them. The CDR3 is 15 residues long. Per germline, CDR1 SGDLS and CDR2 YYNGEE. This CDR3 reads CASSVKGSSYNEQFF. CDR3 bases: TGTGCCAGCAGCGTAAAGGGCAGCTCCTACAATGAGCAGTTCTTC.

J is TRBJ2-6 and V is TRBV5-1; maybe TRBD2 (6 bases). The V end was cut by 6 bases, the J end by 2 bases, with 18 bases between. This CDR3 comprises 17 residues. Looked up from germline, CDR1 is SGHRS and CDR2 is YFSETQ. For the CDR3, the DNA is TGCGCCAGCAACTGGGGCCAGGGCGGGGCTGGGGCCAACGTCCTGACTTTC. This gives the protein CASNWGQGGAGANVLTF.

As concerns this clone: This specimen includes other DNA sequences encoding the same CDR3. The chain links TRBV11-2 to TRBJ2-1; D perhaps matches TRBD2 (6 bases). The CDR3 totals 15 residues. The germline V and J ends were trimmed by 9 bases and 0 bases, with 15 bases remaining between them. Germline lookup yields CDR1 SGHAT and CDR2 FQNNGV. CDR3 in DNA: TGTGCCAGTAGGTTGGAGGGGTCCTCCTACAATGAGCAGTTCTTC. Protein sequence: CASRLEGSSYNEQFF.

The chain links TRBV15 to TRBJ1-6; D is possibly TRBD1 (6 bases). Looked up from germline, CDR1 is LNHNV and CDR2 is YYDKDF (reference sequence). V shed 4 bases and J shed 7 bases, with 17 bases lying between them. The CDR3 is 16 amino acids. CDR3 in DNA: TGTGCCACCAGCACCAACAGGGTAACGGGGAATTCACCCCTCCACTTT. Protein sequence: CATSTNRVTGNSPLHF.

CDR3 sequence: CASRPIRPYEQYF. For the CDR3, the DNA is TGTGCCAGCAGACCAATCCGGCCCTACGAGCAGTACTTC. The rearrangement links TRBV5-8 to TRBJ2-7, with D unclear. Per the germline V gene, CDR1 is SGHTS and CDR2 is YDEGEE. The CDR3 loop spans 13 amino acids. V was clipped by 5 bases and J by 2 bases, with 11 bases between them.

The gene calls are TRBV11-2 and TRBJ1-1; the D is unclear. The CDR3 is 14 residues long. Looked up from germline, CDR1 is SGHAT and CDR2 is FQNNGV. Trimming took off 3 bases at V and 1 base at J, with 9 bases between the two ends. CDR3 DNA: TGTGCCAGCAGCTTGAGACTACAGAACACTGAAGCTTTCTTT. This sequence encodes CASSLRLQNTEAFF.

CDR3 residues: CASSEHRGIENTIYF. In nucleotides, the CDR3 is TGCGCCAGCAGCGAACACAGGGGGATCGAAAACACCATATATTTT. V is TRBV4-1 and J is TRBJ1-3, with 8 bases fitting TRBD1. From germline, CDR1 is MGHRA and CDR2 YSYEKL. The CDR3 spans 15 residues. The trim removed 5 bases at V and 6 bases at J, leaving 9 bases unmatched.

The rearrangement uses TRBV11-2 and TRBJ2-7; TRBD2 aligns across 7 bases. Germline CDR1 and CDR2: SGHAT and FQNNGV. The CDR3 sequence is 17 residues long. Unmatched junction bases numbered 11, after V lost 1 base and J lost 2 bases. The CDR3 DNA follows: TGTGCCAGCAGCTTAGTAGGTGGCGGGGGTGCCACCTACGAGCAGTACTTC. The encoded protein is CASSLVGGGGATYEQYF.

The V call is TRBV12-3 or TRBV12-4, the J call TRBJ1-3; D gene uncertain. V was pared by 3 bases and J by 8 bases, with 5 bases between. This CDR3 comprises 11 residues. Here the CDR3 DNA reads TGTGCCAGCAGTTTGCGAGACACCATATATTTT. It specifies CASSLRDTIYF.

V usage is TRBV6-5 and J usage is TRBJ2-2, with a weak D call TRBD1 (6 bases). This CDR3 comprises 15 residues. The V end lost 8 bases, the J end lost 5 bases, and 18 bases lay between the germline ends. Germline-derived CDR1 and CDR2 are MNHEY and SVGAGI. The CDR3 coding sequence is TGTGCCAGCCGCTCCAGGGGTGCCCAGACCGGGGAGCTGTTTTTT. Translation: CASRSRGAQTGELFF.

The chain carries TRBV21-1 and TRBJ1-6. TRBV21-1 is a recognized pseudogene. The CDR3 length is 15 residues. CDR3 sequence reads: CASSLHLAGNSPLHF. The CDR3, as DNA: TGTGCCAGCAGCCTTCATTTGGCGGGAAATTCACCCCTCCACTTT.

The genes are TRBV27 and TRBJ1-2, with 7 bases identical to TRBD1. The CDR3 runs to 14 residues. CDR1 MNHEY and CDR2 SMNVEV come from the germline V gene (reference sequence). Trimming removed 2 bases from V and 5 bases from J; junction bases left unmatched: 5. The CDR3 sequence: CASSLNRGEYGYTF. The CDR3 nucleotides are TGTGCCAGCAGTTTAAACAGGGGAGAGTATGGCTACACCTTC.

CDR3: CASGWGVSSSYEQYF. The CDR3 DNA is TGTGCTAGTGGTTGGGGGGTTTCCAGCTCCTACGAGCAGTACTTC. The V and J genes are TRBV12-5 and TRBJ2-7; D possibly corresponds to TRBD2 (6 bases). The CDR3 consists of 15 residues. Trimming pared 4 bases from V and 0 bases from J, leaving 13 bases between. Germline assignment: CDR1 LGHNT and CDR2 FRNRAP.

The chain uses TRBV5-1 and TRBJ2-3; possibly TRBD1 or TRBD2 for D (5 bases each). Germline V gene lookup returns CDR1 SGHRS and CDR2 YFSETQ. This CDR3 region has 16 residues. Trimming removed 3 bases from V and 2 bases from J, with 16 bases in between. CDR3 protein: CASSSGSGTVTDTQYF. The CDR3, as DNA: TGCGCCAGCAGCTCGGGGTCCGGGACCGTCACAGATACGCAGTATTTT.

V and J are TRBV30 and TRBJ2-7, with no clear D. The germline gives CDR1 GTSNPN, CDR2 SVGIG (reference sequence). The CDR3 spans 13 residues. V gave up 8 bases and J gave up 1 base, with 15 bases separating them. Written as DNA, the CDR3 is TGTGCCAGTACAGCGCCCAATTCCTACGAGCAGTACTTC. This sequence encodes CASTAPNSYEQYF.

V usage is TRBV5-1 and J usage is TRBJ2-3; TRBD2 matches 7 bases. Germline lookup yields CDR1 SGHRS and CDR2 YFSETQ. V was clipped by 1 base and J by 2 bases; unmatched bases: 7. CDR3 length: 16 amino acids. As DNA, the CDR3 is TGCGCCAGCAGCTTGACGTCAGCGGGGTCCACAGATACGCAGTATTTT. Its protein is CASSLTSAGSTDTQYF.

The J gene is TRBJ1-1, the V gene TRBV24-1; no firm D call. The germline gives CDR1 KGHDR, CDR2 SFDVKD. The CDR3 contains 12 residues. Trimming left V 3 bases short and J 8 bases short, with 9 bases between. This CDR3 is CATSDPGREAFF. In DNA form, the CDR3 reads TGTGCCACCAGTGATCCCGGCAGAGAAGCTTTCTTT.

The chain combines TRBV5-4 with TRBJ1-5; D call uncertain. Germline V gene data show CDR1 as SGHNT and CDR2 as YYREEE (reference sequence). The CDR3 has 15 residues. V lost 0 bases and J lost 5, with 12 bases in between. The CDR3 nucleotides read TGTGCCAGCAGCTTGGGAGTCAGTCGCGATCAGCCCCAGCATTTT. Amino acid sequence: CASSLGVSRDQPQHF.

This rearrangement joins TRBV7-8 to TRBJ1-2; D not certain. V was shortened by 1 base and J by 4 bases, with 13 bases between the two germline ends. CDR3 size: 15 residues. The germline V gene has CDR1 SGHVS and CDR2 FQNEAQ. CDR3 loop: CASSLGGVGVYGYTF. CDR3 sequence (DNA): TGTGCCAGCAGCTTAGGTGGGGTGGGAGTCTATGGCTACACCTTC. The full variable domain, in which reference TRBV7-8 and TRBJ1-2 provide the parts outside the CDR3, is GAGVSQSPRYKVAKRGQDVALRCDPISGHVSLFWYQQALGQGPEFLTYFQNEAQLDKSGLPSDRFFAERPEGSVSTLKIQRTQQEDSAVYLCASSLGGVGVYGYTFGSGTRLTVV.

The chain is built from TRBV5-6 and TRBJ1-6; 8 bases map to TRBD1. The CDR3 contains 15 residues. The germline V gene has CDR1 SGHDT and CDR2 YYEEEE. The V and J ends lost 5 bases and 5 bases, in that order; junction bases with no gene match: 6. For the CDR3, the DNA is TGTGCCAGCAGAGTCAGGGGGCCCAATAATTCACCCCTCCACTTT. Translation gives CASRVRGPNNSPLHF.

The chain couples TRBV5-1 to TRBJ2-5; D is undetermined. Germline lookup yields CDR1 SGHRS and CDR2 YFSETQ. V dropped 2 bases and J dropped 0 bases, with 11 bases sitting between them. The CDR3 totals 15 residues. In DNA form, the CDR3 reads TGCGCCAGCAGCTTCACACCCATGTACCAAGAGACCCAGTACTTC. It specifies CASSFTPMYQETQYF.

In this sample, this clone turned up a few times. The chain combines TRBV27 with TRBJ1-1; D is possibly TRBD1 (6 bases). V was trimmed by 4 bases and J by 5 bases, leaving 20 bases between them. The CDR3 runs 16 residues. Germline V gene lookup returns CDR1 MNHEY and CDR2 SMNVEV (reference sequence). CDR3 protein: CASSWGRGLVRTEAFF. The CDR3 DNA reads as TGTGCCAGCAGTTGGGGGAGGGGGTTAGTTAGGACTGAAGCTTTCTTT.

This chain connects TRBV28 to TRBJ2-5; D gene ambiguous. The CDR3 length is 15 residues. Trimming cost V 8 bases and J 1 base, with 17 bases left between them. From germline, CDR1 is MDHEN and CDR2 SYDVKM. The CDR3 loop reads CASSGPLGPQETQYF. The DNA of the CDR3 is TGTGCCAGCTCTGGTCCGCTGGGCCCCCAAGAGACCCAGTACTTC.

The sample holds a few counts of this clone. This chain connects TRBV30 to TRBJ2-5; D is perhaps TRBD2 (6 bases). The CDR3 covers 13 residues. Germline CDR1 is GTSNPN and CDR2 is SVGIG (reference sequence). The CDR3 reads CAYSPRGQETQYF. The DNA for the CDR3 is TGTGCATATTCCCCACGGGGGCAAGAGACCCAGTACTTC.

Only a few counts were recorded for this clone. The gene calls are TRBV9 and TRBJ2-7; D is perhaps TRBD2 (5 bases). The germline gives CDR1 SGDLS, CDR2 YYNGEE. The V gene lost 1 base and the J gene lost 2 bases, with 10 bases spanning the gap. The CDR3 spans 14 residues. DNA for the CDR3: TGTGCCAGCAGCGTATACGACGGGACCTACGAGCAGTACTTC. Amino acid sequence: CASSVYDGTYEQYF.

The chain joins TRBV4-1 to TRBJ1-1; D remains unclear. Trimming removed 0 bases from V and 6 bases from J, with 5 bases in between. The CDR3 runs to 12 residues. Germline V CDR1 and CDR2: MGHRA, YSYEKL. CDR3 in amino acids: CASSQEGSEAFF. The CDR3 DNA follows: TGCGCCAGCAGCCAAGAAGGGTCTGAAGCTTTCTTT.

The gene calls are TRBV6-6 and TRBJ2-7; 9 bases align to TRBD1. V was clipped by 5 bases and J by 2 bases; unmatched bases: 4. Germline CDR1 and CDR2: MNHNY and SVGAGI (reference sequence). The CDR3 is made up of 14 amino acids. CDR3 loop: CASSDRDRAYEQYF. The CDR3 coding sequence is TGTGCCAGCAGTGACCGGGACAGGGCCTACGAGCAGTACTTC.